The entry that follows covers one TCR beta chain sequence. The data were obtained in a study of technical replicates of blood from a few donors. The J segment lost 5 bases and the V segment lost 4 bases, leaving 10 bases of the junction unmatched. From germline, CDR1 is GTSNPN and CDR2 SVGIG (reference sequence). The CDR3 runs 14 residues. Repertoires were generated with immunoSEQ multiplex PCR, while TCRdb's copy carries only in-frame clones and drops some. Altogether 10,000 to 13,000 clones are present, approximately 94% being singletons, with the ten largest covering approximately 6.5%. The rearrangement joins TRBV30 to TRBJ1-2; the match to TRBD1 covers 7 bases. The receptor was derived from a human donor in good health. Sequencing was performed on PBMCs. CDR3 DNA: TGTGCCTGGAACATAGGGACAGCAGGTTATGGCTACACCTTC. Protein sequence: CAWNIGTAGYGYTF.